This T cell receptor (beta chain) was obtained from a study of Graves' ophthalmopathy and Graves' hyperthyroidism. Across the whole study: The study drew peripheral blood at initial diagnosis, before any treatment.

This clonotype was recorded at least ten times. No antigen is known for it. Investigators amplified TCR beta CDR3 regions from RNA transcripts. HTBI-primed first-round RT-PCR preceded second-round multiplex PCR. One entry per CDR3 protein results from TCRdb running MiXCR on the multiplex PCR reads. Of about 210,000 distinct CDR3 sequences in the sample, roughly 29% were seen once. The CDR3 is 14 residues long. Germline V gene lookup returns CDR1 SNHLY and CDR2 FYNNEI. With 6 bases clipped from V and 6 bases from J, the junction kept 5 bases outside the gene matches. Serum thyroxine and TRAb, along with clinical symptoms, thyroid ultrasound and orbital computed tomography, were what diagnosis relied on. PBMCs had their origin in fresh peripheral blood (roughly 11 ml). Study observations and caveats: Both a 70.59% sensitivity and an approximately 79% specificity characterized the model's predictions of ophthalmopathy progression.

Input material: peripheral blood. V usage is TRBV2 and J usage is TRBJ1-5, with TRBD1 matching over 10 bases. The TCR comes from a middle-aged man with Graves' ophthalmopathy. CDR3: CASRDRGAGQPQHF. Written as DNA, the CDR3 is TGTGCCAGCAGGGACAGGGGGGCCGGTCAGCCCCAGCATTTT.